This T cell receptor (beta chain) comes out of a study of blood T cells in healthy people across ages. V shed 4 bases and J 0 bases; nucleotides not matched to a gene: 0. The CDR3 is made up of 14 amino acids. Germline CDR1 reads SGHVS; CDR2 reads FNYEAQ. In this sample, this clonotype turned up many times. A second PCR of about 7 to 12 cycles used a sample-barcoded 5' primer and a J-beta primer mix. TCRdb reprocessed the 5' RACE reads via MiXCR and lists one record per CDR3 protein. The data hold 700,000 to 900,000 distinct CDR3 sequences, with around 25% observed a single time. The same sample was also used in a study of T cells of mothers and their children.

This sequence originates from a boy younger than 18 in good health. The sequencing sample was made of blood. This rearrangement joins TRBV7-6 to TRBJ2-7, with TRBD2 identical over 10 bases. CDR3 coding DNA: TGTGCCAGCAGCTCTAGCGGGAGCTCCTACGAGCAGTACTTC. Its translation is CASSSSGSSYEQYF. Filled out from reference TRBV7-6 and TRBJ2-7, the complete variable domain reads GAGVSQSPRYKVTKRGQDVALRCDPISGHVSLYWYRQALGQGPEFLTYFNYEAQQDKSGLPNDRFSAERPEGSISTLTIQRTEQRDSAMYRCASSSSGSSYEQYFGPGTRLTVT.